This T cell receptor beta chain was sequenced during a study of PD-L1 blockade in urothelial cancer. Specified time point: pretreatment peripheral blood. Anywhere from 1 to 8 samples came from each patient, spanning pretreatment and on-treatment. The templates were synthetic TCR analogs, and they were spiked into each PCR. Measured with immunoSEQ multiplex PCR; TCRdb has only the in-frame clones, and not every one. Of 95,000 or so clones listed, roughly 91% are singletons. The table lists this clone with a count of one. Trimming took 4 bases from V and 2 from J, leaving 8 bases between them. Germline-derived CDR1 and CDR2 are SQVTM and ANQGSEA. This CDR3 spans 12 amino acids.

The chain couples TRBV29-1 to TRBJ2-5; D remains unclear. Source: PBMCs, taken around atezolizumab (anti-PD-L1) treatment. This TCR came from a man aged 55 to 69 with urothelial cancer. This chain's CDR3 is CSVAAGQETQYF. The CDR3 region has the DNA TGCAGCGTTGCTGCCGGTCAAGAGACCCAGTACTTC.